This T cell receptor beta chain was retrieved from a study of cytomegalovirus exposure and HLA in healthy donors. This clone showed up just a few times. PCR used 60 Vbeta primers and 13 Jbeta primers. Here immunoSEQ multiplex PCR was the method, and the copy in TCRdb shows in-frame clones only, minus some. The sample lists around 150,000 clones, over 70% seen once, with 4.5% to 6.5% in the top ten. Germline loops: CDR1 LGHNA, CDR2 YSLEER. V lost 0 bases and J lost 4, with 18 bases in between. The length of the CDR3 is 17 residues. V usage is TRBV4-3 and J usage is TRBJ1-2; D gene ambiguous. The sequence came from a male donor in good health and CMV-seronegative. Specimen: PBMCs. The CDR3 DNA follows: TGCGCCAGCAGCCAAGATCGGGTTTCCCCTCGATTCTATGGCTACACCTTC. Translated, it gives CASSQDRVSPRFYGYTF.